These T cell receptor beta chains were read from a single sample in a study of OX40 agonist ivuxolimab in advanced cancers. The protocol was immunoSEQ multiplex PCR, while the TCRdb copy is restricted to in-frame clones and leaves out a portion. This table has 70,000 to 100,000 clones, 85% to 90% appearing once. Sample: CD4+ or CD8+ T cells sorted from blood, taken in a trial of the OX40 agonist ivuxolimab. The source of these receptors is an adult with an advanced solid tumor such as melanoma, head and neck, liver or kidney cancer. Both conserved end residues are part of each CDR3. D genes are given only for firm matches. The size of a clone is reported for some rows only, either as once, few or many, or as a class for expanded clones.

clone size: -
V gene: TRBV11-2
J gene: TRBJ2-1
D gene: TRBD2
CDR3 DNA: TGTGCCAGCAGCTTACTGCTCCTAGCGGGAGGGGAGTGGGATGAGCAGTTCTTC
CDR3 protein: CASSLLLLAGGEWDEQFF

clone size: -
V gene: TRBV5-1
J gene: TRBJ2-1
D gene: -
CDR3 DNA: TGCGCCAGCAGCTTGTTTCTGGGGTCCTACAATGAGCAGTTCTTC
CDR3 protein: CASSLFLGSYNEQFF

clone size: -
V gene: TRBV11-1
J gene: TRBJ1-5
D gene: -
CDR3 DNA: TGTGCCAGCAGCTTGGGATTCGATCAGCCCCAGCATTTT
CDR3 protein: CASSLGFDQPQHF

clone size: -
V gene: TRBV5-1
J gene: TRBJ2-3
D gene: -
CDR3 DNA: TGCGCCAGCAGCTTGGGGTTAGTGATGCAAGATACGCAGTATTTT
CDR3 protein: CASSLGLVMQDTQYF

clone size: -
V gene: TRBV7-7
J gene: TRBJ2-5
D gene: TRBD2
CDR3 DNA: TGTGCTAGCAGCTTAGGGGCGGGGGGAGGAAAAGAGACCCAGTACTTC
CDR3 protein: CASSLGAGGGKETQYF

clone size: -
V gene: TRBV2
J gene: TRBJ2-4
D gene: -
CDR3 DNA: TGTGCCAGCAGTGATTACAGCGCACTCAACTTC
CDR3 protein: CASSDYSALNF

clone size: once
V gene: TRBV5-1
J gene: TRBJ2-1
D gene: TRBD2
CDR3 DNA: TGCGCCAGCAGCTCGGGGCTGCTAGCGGGAGTTTACAATGAGCAGTTCTTC
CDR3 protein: CASSSGLLAGVYNEQFF

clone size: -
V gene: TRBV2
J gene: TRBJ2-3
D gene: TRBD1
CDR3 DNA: TGTGCCAGCAGTGTCCCGGGACAGGGGGCCCAATTTAGCACAGATACGCAGTATTTT
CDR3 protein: CASSVPGQGAQFSTDTQYF

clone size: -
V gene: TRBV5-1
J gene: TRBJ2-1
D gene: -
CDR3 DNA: TGCGCCAGCACCATGGGACCGGAGCTTAATGAGCAGTTCTTC
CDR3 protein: CASTMGPELNEQFF

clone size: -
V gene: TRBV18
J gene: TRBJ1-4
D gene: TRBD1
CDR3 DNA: TGTGCCAGCTCAGCGGGACAGACTAATGAAAAACTGTTTTTT
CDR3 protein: CASSAGQTNEKLFF

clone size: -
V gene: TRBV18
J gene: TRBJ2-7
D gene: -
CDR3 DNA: TGTGCCAGCTCTCAACAGGCTTTTACCTACGAGCAGTACTTC
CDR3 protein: CASSQQAFTYEQYF

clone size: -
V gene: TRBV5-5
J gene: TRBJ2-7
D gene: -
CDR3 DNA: TGTGCCAGCAGCTTTGGGGTAGCAGACTACGAGCAGTACTTC
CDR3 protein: CASSFGVADYEQYF

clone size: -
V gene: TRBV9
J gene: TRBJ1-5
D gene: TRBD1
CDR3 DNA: TGTGCCAGCAGCGTGACAGGGATGATTGGTCCCCAGCATTTT
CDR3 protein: CASSVTGMIGPQHF

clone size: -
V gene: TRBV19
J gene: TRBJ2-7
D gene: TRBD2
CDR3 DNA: TGTGCCAGTGCCCTGGGGGGGGTGGCCAAAACCCCCTACGAGCAGTACTTC
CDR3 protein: CASALGGVAKTPYEQYF

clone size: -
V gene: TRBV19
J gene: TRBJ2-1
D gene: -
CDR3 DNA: TGTGCCAGTAGTATACAGGGGTTAGGGGATGAGCAGTTCTTC
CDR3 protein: CASSIQGLGDEQFF

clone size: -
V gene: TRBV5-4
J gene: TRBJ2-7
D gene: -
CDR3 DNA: TGTGCCAGCAGCTTACAGGGACTACCCTACGAGCAGTACTTC
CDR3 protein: CASSLQGLPYEQYF

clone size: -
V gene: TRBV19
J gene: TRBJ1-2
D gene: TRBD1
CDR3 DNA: TGTGCCACCCGAAACCGGGACAGGTATGGCTACACCTTC
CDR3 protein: CATRNRDRYGYTF

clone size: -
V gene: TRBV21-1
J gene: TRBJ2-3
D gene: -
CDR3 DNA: TGTGCCAGCAGCAATTACCGAACTAGCGGGGAGAGGGCGGATACGCAGTATTTT
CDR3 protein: CASSNYRTSGERADTQYF

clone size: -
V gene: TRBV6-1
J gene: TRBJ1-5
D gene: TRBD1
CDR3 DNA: TGTGCCAGGAGGGACAGGGGAAATAGCAATCAGCCCCAGCATTTT
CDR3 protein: CARRDRGNSNQPQHF

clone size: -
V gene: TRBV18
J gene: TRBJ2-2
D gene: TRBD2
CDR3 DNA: TGTGCCAGCTCACCTGGACTAGCGGGAGCGTCGGGGGAGCTGTTTTTT
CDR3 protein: CASSPGLAGASGELFF

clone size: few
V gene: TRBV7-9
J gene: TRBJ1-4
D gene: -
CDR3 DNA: TGTGCCAGCAGCTTAGTGGCATTTGAAAAACTGTTTTTT
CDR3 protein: CASSLVAFEKLFF

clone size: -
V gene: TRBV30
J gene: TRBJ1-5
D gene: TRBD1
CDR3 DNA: TGTGCCTGGGGGACAGACATCAATCAGCCCCAGCATTTT
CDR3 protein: CAWGTDINQPQHF